One and the same sample provided the 31 T cell receptor beta chains below, sequenced in a study of blood T cell repertoires in COVID-19. Assay: immunoSEQ multiplex PCR; the TCRdb copy retains only in-frame clones and omits some. The sample comprises 230,000 or so clones, 89% of which are singletons, and 4% to 5% rests with the top ten. Sequencing used peripheral blood. These TCRs come from a middle-aged woman who had recovered from COVID-19.

The chain uses TRBV4-2 and TRBJ1-4, with 12 positions matching TRBD1. Looked up from germline, CDR1 is LGHNA and CDR2 is YNFKEQ. Trimming cost V 5 bases and J 8 bases; bases outside gene matches: 9. The CDR3 spans 16 residues. For the CDR3, the DNA is TGTGCCAGCAGCTTCGCGGGGGGGACAGGGGGCGAAAAACTGTTTTTT. Its translation: CASSFAGGTGGEKLFF.

In the case of this clone: At the DNA level, this CDR3 is encoded by other sequences in the same sample as well. The chain recombines TRBV11-2 with TRBJ2-5, with D possibly TRBD1 on 6 matching bases. Germline V lookup: CDR1 SGHAT, CDR2 FQNNGV. V gave up 6 bases and J gave up 7 bases, with 18 bases separating them. There are 14 residues in the CDR3. The CDR3 reads CASSSQGFGGTQYF. The CDR3 bases are TGTGCCAGCAGTTCACAGGGATTTGGGGGGACCCAGTACTTC.

At least ten counts were recorded for this clone. V and J are TRBV6-1 and TRBJ1-5; no firm D call. With 1 base removed from V and 1 base from J, the gap between germline ends came to 5 bases. Germline V gene sequence: CDR1 MNHNS, CDR2 SASEGT. The CDR3 contains 14 residues. CDR3 region: CASSEGPSNQPQHF. CDR3 bases: TGTGCCAGCAGTGAAGGGCCGAGCAATCAGCCCCAGCATTTT.

The V gene is TRBV12-2, the J gene TRBJ2-3; TRBD2 reflects the table's D call only, with no check against the DNA. TRBV12-2 has pseudogene status. The CDR3 covers 16 residues. This CDR3 reads CASRLSGRFRTDTQYF. CDR3 bases: TGTGCAAGTCGCCTAAGCGGGAGATTTAGAACAGATACGCAGTATTTT.

V gene TRBV5-6 combines with J gene TRBJ2-7; D possibly corresponds to TRBD2 (6 bases). V dropped 5 bases and J dropped 4 bases, with 13 bases sitting between them. The CDR3 runs to 13 residues. CDR1 SGHDT and CDR2 YYEEEE come from the germline V gene. CDR3 nucleotides: TGTGCCAGCAGTCCCGGGAGATATTACGAGCAGTACGTC. It encodes CASSPGRYYEQYV.

The chain is built from TRBV7-9 and TRBJ2-1; D gene uncertain. Between the trimmed V and J ends, which lost 2 bases and 6 bases, there was a span of 11 bases. CDR1 is SEHNR and CDR2 is FQNEAQ in the germline V gene (reference sequence). This CDR3 comprises 14 residues. The CDR3: CASSLFDSSNEQFF. CDR3 bases: TGTGCCAGCAGCTTATTTGATAGCAGCAATGAGCAGTTCTTC.

The rearrangement joins TRBV7-6 to TRBJ2-1; 7 bases agree with TRBD2. CDR3 length: 17 amino acids. After removal of 0 bases from V and 0 bases from J, the junction contained 5 bases not matched to a gene. The germline gives CDR1 SGHVS, CDR2 FNYEAQ. The CDR3 sequence: CASSLADRGSSYNEQFF. Written as DNA, the CDR3 is TGTGCCAGCAGCTTAGCGGACCGCGGGAGCTCCTACAATGAGCAGTTCTTC.

The chain recombines TRBV10-3 with TRBJ1-5; 7 bases are a match to TRBD1. V lost 10 bases and J lost 3; bases outside the gene matches: 6. Germline V gene lookup returns CDR1 ENHRY and CDR2 SYGVKD. This CDR3 has 13 residues. The CDR3 DNA is TGTGCCACCGGGGACAGCCCCAATCAGCCCCAGCATTTT. Residues: CATGDSPNQPQHF.

This chain uses TRBV11-2 with TRBJ1-2; D remains ambiguous. Deletions cut 5 bases from V and 7 bases from J, with 14 bases between. In germline, CDR1 is SGHAT, CDR2 FQNNGV. The CDR3 extends over 13 amino acids. DNA of the CDR3: TGTGCCAGCAGCCTGGCCGCGTCGGGTGGCTACACCTTC. Its protein product is CASSLAASGGYTF.

This chain uses TRBV23-1 with TRBJ2-3; 7 bases fit TRBD1. TRBV23-1 falls under the ORF class, with uncertain function. V was clipped by 8 bases and J by 0 bases; unmatched bases: 14. The CDR3 loop spans 17 amino acids. The CDR3 region has the DNA TGCGCCAGCTTTACCTTGGGGCAGGGGGTAAGCACAGATACGCAGTATTTT. The encoded protein is CASFTLGQGVSTDTQYF.

The rearrangement joins TRBV15 to TRBJ2-7; D perhaps matches TRBD1 (6 bases). CDR3 length: 15 amino acids. Germline CDR1 is LNHNV and CDR2 is YYDKDF (reference sequence). V shed 8 bases and J shed 3 bases, with 20 bases lying between them. The chain's CDR3 is CATAVGRGPIYEQYV. The DNA for the CDR3 is TGTGCCACCGCGGTGGGCAGGGGACCCATCTACGAGCAGTACGTC.

This chain connects TRBV18 to TRBJ1-4, with D perhaps matching TRBD1 (5 bases). Deletions cut 1 base from V and 4 bases from J, with 10 bases between. Per germline, CDR1 KGHSH and CDR2 LQKENI. CDR3 length: 15 amino acids. CDR3 in DNA: TGTGCCAGCTCACCACAGGGGCTCCTTAATGAAAAACTGTTTTTT. This encodes CASSPQGLLNEKLFF. Drawing the rest from reference TRBV18 and TRBJ1-4, the complete variable domain is NAGVMQNPRHLVRRRGQEARLRCSPMKGHSHVYWYRQLPEEGLKFMVYLQKENIIDESGMPKERFSAEFPKEGPSILRIQQVVRGDSAAYFCASSPQGLLNEKLFFGSGTQLSVL.

The chain recombines TRBV23-1 with TRBJ2-7, with D possibly matching TRBD1 (6 bases). TRBV23-1 is an ORF, and what it does is uncertain. Trimming left V 2 bases short and J 5 bases short, with 13 bases between. This CDR3 has 14 amino acids. The CDR3 sequence is CASSQQTGFHEQYF. The CDR3 DNA follows: TGCGCCAGCAGTCAACAAACAGGGTTTCACGAGCAGTACTTC.

V and J are TRBV9 and TRBJ2-7; D call uncertain. V was pared by 0 bases and J by 3 bases, with 13 bases between. Germline CDR1 is SGDLS and CDR2 is YYNGEE. The CDR3 totals 15 residues. The CDR3, as DNA: TGTGCCAGCAGCGTAGTTAATCGCAACAGCTACGAGCAGTACGTC. Translating it yields CASSVVNRNSYEQYV.

This chain joins TRBV2 and TRBJ2-1; 7 nucleotides line up with TRBD1. Per the germline V gene, CDR1 is SNHLY and CDR2 is FYNNEI. This CDR3 contains 15 residues. The V and J ends lost 5 bases and 7 bases, in that order; junction bases with no gene match: 11. The CDR3 loop is CASSKGAASGNEQFF. CDR3 bases: TGTGCCAGCAGTAAGGGGGCTGCCTCCGGGAATGAGCAGTTCTTC.

The V call is TRBV5-1, the J call TRBJ2-3; TRBD2 matches at 11 bases. V was pared by 7 bases and J by 4 bases, with 5 bases of the junction left unmatched. CDR3 length: 14 amino acids. From germline, CDR1 is SGHRS and CDR2 YFSETQ. CDR3 sequence: CASSSSGRSDTQYF. The CDR3 DNA reads as TGCGCCAGCTCCTCTAGCGGGAGGTCAGATACGCAGTATTTT.

This chain joins TRBV6-5 and TRBJ2-7, with TRBD1 matching 10 bases. Germline CDR1 is MNHEY and CDR2 is SVGAGI. With V trimmed by 8 bases and J by 5 bases, 9 bases remained unmatched. CDR3 length equals 14 residues. CDR3 loop: CASGTGTGVHEQYV. The CDR3 nucleotides are TGTGCCAGCGGAACCGGGACAGGGGTTCACGAGCAGTACGTC.

There are a few counts of this clone. The chain is built from TRBV5-6 and TRBJ1-2; 7 bases fit TRBD1. The CDR3 covers 15 residues. Unmatched junction bases numbered 8, after V lost 4 bases and J lost 2 bases. The germline gives CDR1 SGHDT, CDR2 YYEEEE. CDR3 residues: CASSQVPQGNYGYTF. In nucleotides, the CDR3 is TGTGCCAGCAGCCAAGTACCACAGGGGAACTATGGCTACACCTTC.

V gene TRBV7-6 combines with J gene TRBJ2-2; 8 nucleotides align to TRBD1. CDR1 is SGHVS and CDR2 is FNYEAQ in the germline V gene. Trimming took 5 bases from V and 6 from J; bases not matched to a gene: 5. The CDR3 extends over 14 amino acids. The CDR3 sequence: CASSRGQGSGELFF. As DNA, the CDR3 is TGTGCCAGCAGCCGCGGACAGGGCTCCGGGGAGCTGTTTTTT. Full variable domain (rest looked up from reference TRBV7-6 and TRBJ2-2): GAGVSQSPRYKVTKRGQDVALRCDPISGHVSLYWYRQALGQGPEFLTYFNYEAQQDKSGLPNDRFSAERPEGSISTLTIQRTEQRDSAMYRCASSRGQGSGELFFGEGSRLTVL.

The V and J genes are TRBV11-2 and TRBJ1-2; 8 positions agree with TRBD1. The germline gives CDR1 SGHAT, CDR2 FQNNGV. The CDR3 length is 16 residues. J lost 1 base, V lost 1 base, and 5 bases had no gene match. This CDR3 is CASSLGRGRLNYGYTF. DNA of the CDR3: TGTGCCAGCAGCTTAGGCAGGGGGCGACTTAACTATGGCTACACCTTC.

The chain couples TRBV19 to TRBJ1-1; 9 nucleotides align to TRBD1. The CDR3 runs to 13 residues. J gave up 10 bases and V 1 base, and 4 bases lay outside the gene matches. Per germline, CDR1 LNHDA and CDR2 SQIVND (reference sequence). CDR3 DNA: TGTGCCAGTAGTATAGTTGGGACAGGGAGAGCTTTCTTT. Amino acid sequence: CASSIVGTGRAFF.

The CDR3 is CASSLAIGLAGEDTQYF. The CDR3 nucleotides read TGTGCCAGCAGCTTAGCGATCGGTCTAGCGGGAGAAGATACGCAGTATTTT. V is TRBV7-9 and J is TRBJ2-3; 10 nucleotides match TRBD2. J lost 5 bases, V lost 0 bases, and 8 bases had no gene match. Per germline, CDR1 SEHNR and CDR2 FQNEAQ (reference sequence). The CDR3 is made up of 17 amino acids. The full variable domain, completed using reference TRBV7-9 and TRBJ2-3, is DTGVSQNPRHKITKRGQNVTFRCDPISEHNRLYWYRQTLGQGPEFLTYFQNEAQLEKSRLLSDRFSAERPKGSFSTLEIQRTEQGDSAMYLCASSLAIGLAGEDTQYFGPGTRLTVL.

The chain recombines TRBV12-5 with TRBJ2-3; 7 bases line up with TRBD1. CDR1 is LGHNT and CDR2 is FRNRAP in the germline V gene. This CDR3 region has 14 residues. The junction had 7 bases not matched to a gene; V was cut back by 5 bases and J by 5 bases. The CDR3 region has the DNA TGTGCTAGTGGTCATACAGGGGTGGGAGATACGCAGTATTTT. It codes for CASGHTGVGDTQYF.

The chain combines TRBV6-2 or TRBV6-3 with TRBJ2-3; D perhaps matches TRBD2 (5 bases). V lost 7 bases and J 6 bases, leaving 23 bases between the germline ends. Per the germline V gene, CDR1 is MNHEY and CDR2 is SVGEGT. This CDR3 contains 16 residues. CDR3 DNA sequence: TGTGCCAGCACCCCGGTGGCTAGCCAATCTTTGGATACGCAGTATTTT. Protein sequence: CASTPVASQSLDTQYF.

J is TRBJ2-3 and V is TRBV15; 7 positions agree with TRBD1. The V segment lost 5 bases and the J segment 2 bases; nucleotides outside the gene matches: 7. Germline CDR1 is LNHNV and CDR2 is YYDKDF (reference sequence). The CDR3 loop spans 15 amino acids. The CDR3, as DNA: TGTGCCACCAGCGACCGGGACAGCCCCACAGATACGCAGTATTTT. It specifies CATSDRDSPTDTQYF.

The chain is built from TRBV6-7 and TRBJ1-3, with D tentatively TRBD1 (5 bases). TRBV6-7 counts as an open reading frame of uncertain function. The CDR3 spans 15 residues. V lost 7 bases to trimming and J lost 0 bases, with 13 bases between them. This CDR3 is CASKQASSSGNTIYF. For the CDR3, the DNA is TGTGCCAGCAAACAGGCATCGAGCTCTGGAAACACCATATATTTT.

This clone showed up just a few times. This chain connects TRBV4-3 to TRBJ1-5; D is possibly TRBD1 (5 bases). This CDR3 region has 15 residues. The V gene's germline CDR1 is LGHNA and CDR2 YSLEER. Trimming removed 0 bases at V and 7 bases at J, with 13 bases between. The CDR3 DNA sequence: TGCGCCAGCAGCCAAGAAGCGGGGCCTGGCCAGCCCCAGCATTTT. Translating it yields CASSQEAGPGQPQHF.

The genes are TRBV19 and TRBJ1-1; tentatively, D is TRBD1 (5 bases). The CDR3 is 13 amino acids. Trimming left V 7 bases short and J 6 bases short, with 15 bases between. CDR1 LNHDA and CDR2 SQIVND come from the germline V gene (reference sequence). CDR3 sequence reads: CASKSRVVPEAFF. DNA for the CDR3: TGTGCCAGTAAATCCAGGGTAGTCCCTGAAGCTTTCTTT.

This chain connects TRBV28 to TRBJ1-1; perhaps TRBD1 as D (5 bases). In germline, CDR1 is MDHEN, CDR2 SYDVKM. Deletions cut 7 bases from V and 7 bases from J, with 19 bases between. The CDR3 has 14 amino acids. The CDR3 region is CASTPWGLRSEAFF. In DNA form, the CDR3 reads TGTGCCAGCACCCCTTGGGGACTACGAAGTGAAGCTTTCTTT. The full variable domain, with the rest looked up from reference TRBV28 and TRBJ1-1, is DVKVTQSSRYLVKRTGEKVFLECVQDMDHENMFWYRQDPGLGLRLIYFSYDVKMKEKGDIPEGYSVSREKKERFSLILESASTNQTSMYLCASTPWGLRSEAFFGQGTRLTVV.

This clone appeared a single time. The genes are TRBV6-2 or TRBV6-3 and TRBJ1-1; no clear D. The CDR3 is 13 residues long. Germline loops: CDR1 MNHEY, CDR2 SVGEGT. The V and J ends lost 4 bases and 0 bases respectively, with 6 bases between them. CDR3 coding DNA: TGTGCCAGCAGTTTCTACTTGAACACTGAAGCTTTCTTT. Translated: CASSFYLNTEAFF.

CDR3 protein: CASSQEQRGQTDTQYF. The CDR3 DNA reads TGTGCCAGCAGCCAAGAACAGCGGGGGCAAACAGATACGCAGTATTTT. The chain uses TRBV4-2 and TRBJ2-3, with TRBD2 matching 8 bases. The CDR3 is 16 residues long. Trimming removed 0 bases from V and 3 bases from J; junction bases left unmatched: 5. Germline CDR1 LGHNA, CDR2 YNFKEQ.